One and the same sample provided the 5 T cell receptor beta chains below, sequenced in a study of shared clonotypes between healthy human individuals. The table came from immunoSEQ multiplex PCR; TCRdb's copy has only in-frame clones and leaves some out. The sample lists about 660,000 clones; around two thirds were seen once. The sequencing input was memory CD4+ T cells sorted from blood. Sample subset: CD45RA-negative fraction. Source of these receptors: a woman aged 25 to 39 in good health.

This chain connects TRBV9 to TRBJ2-1; 8 nucleotides match TRBD2. V lost 4 bases and J lost 2; bases outside the gene matches: 5. The germline V gene has CDR1 SGDLS and CDR2 YYNGEE. This CDR3 region has 15 residues. The CDR3 region is CASSSSGSPYNEQFF. CDR3 bases: TGTGCCAGCAGCTCGAGCGGGAGCCCCTACAATGAGCAGTTCTTC.

The chain links TRBV29-1 to TRBJ1-1; 7 bases fit TRBD1. J lost 3 bases, V lost 2 bases, and 3 bases had no gene match. Germline V CDR1 and CDR2: SQVTM, ANQGSEA. The CDR3 is made up of 13 amino acids. For the CDR3, the DNA is TGCAGCGTTGAACTCCAGGGGGACACTGAAGCTTTCTTT. Translating it yields CSVELQGDTEAFF.

This clone is a singleton in its sample. This chain uses TRBV11-2 with TRBJ2-7; D call uncertain. This CDR3 spans 13 amino acids. The V end was cut by 1 base, the J end by 6 bases, with 10 bases between. CDR1 and CDR2 from the germline V gene are SGHAT and FQNNGV. The CDR3 DNA is TGTGCCAGCAGCTTAGTACAATCGGTCGAGCAGTACTTC. Its protein is CASSLVQSVEQYF.

This clone was seen at least ten times. The chain has TRBV28 and TRBJ1-5; 9 bases agree with TRBD1. Trimming at V came to 5 bases and at J to 7 bases, leaving 6 bases not matched to a gene. The CDR3 has 14 residues. CDR1 MDHEN and CDR2 SYDVKM come from the germline V gene. CDR3 amino acids: CASSPDTGGQPQHF. The DNA of the CDR3 is TGTGCCAGCAGTCCAGATACAGGGGGCCAGCCCCAGCATTTT.

This clone was picked up a small number of times. V usage is TRBV11-2 and J usage is TRBJ2-5; unclear D gene. Germline CDR1 SGHAT, CDR2 FQNNGV. Trimming left V 5 bases short and J 5 bases short, with 15 bases between. The CDR3 is 14 residues long. This CDR3 reads CASSPRRWGETQYF. CDR3 DNA: TGTGCCAGCAGCCCGAGGCGATGGGGTGAGACCCAGTACTTC.